A selection of T cell receptor beta chains follows, all from one sample in a study of blood T cell repertoires in COVID-19. TCRdb keeps only in-frame clones here, not all; method: immunoSEQ multiplex PCR. The sample lists about 59,000 clones, roughly 91% seen once, with roughly 8.6% in the top ten. Input material: peripheral blood. These receptors were obtained from a human donor in a cohort sampled during active COVID-19. Both conserved end residues are part of each CDR3. Each record gives: J gene, clone size, D gene, V gene, CDR3 protein, CDR3 DNA. D genes are given only for firm matches. For some rows the clone size is stated as once, few or many, or as a class when expanded; others skip it.

J gene: TRBJ1-4
clone size: NA
D gene: TRBD1
V gene: TRBV7-9
CDR3 protein: CASSLLTGGWEKLFF
CDR3 DNA: TGTGCCAGCAGCTTGTTGACAGGGGGCTGGGAAAAACTGTTTTTT

J gene: TRBJ2-3
clone size: NA
D gene: TRBD2
V gene: TRBV7-3
CDR3 protein: CASSFLAGGAQRVVDTQYF
CDR3 DNA: TGTGCCAGCAGCTTCCTAGCGGGAGGCGCCCAAAGGGTTGTGGATACGCAGTATTTT

J gene: TRBJ1-1
clone size: NA
D gene: NA
V gene: TRBV5-1
CDR3 protein: CASSLISLLNTEAFF
CDR3 DNA: TGCGCCAGCAGCTTGATCTCACTCCTGAACACTGAAGCTTTCTTT

J gene: TRBJ1-1
clone size: NA
D gene: TRBD1
V gene: TRBV19
CDR3 protein: CASSRTGLGEAFF
CDR3 DNA: TGTGCCAGTAGTAGGACAGGCCTTGGTGAAGCTTTCTTT

J gene: TRBJ2-2
clone size: NA
D gene: TRBD2
V gene: TRBV11-1
CDR3 protein: CASSFRQGGTGELFF
CDR3 DNA: TGTGCCAGCAGCTTTCGTCAGGGAGGGACCGGGGAGCTGTTTTTT

J gene: TRBJ2-5
clone size: NA
D gene: TRBD2
V gene: TRBV2
CDR3 protein: CASSEIAGGLWETQYF
CDR3 DNA: TGTGCCAGCAGTGAGATAGCGGGGGGGCTTTGGGAGACCCAGTACTTC

J gene: TRBJ1-4
clone size: NA
D gene: NA
V gene: TRBV19
CDR3 protein: CASSILGGRTNEKLFF
CDR3 DNA: TGTGCCAGTAGTATCTTAGGAGGACGGACGAATGAAAAACTGTTTTTT

J gene: TRBJ1-1
clone size: NA
D gene: TRBD1
V gene: TRBV7-2
CDR3 protein: CASSADRGDEAFF
CDR3 DNA: TGTGCCAGCAGCGCTGACAGGGGCGATGAAGCTTTCTTT

J gene: TRBJ1-5
clone size: NA
D gene: NA
V gene: TRBV19
CDR3 protein: CASSDQGLGQPQHF
CDR3 DNA: TGTGCCAGTAGTGACCAGGGGCTAGGGCAGCCCCAGCATTTT

J gene: TRBJ2-5
clone size: NA
D gene: NA
V gene: TRBV2
CDR3 protein: CAILYSGGETQYF
CDR3 DNA: TGTGCCATCCTATATAGCGGAGGAGAGACCCAGTACTTC

J gene: TRBJ2-5
clone size: once
D gene: NA
V gene: TRBV19
CDR3 protein: CASSIQGPGQETQYF
CDR3 DNA: TGTGCCAGTAGTATACAGGGCCCCGGACAAGAGACCCAGTACTTC

J gene: TRBJ1-2
clone size: NA
D gene: TRBD1
V gene: TRBV18
CDR3 protein: CASSPGQGYGYTF
CDR3 DNA: TGTGCCAGCTCACCGGGACAGGGATATGGCTACACCTTC

J gene: TRBJ2-3
clone size: NA
D gene: TRBD2
V gene: TRBV19
CDR3 protein: CASSRTSGGTDTQYF
CDR3 DNA: TGTGCCAGTAGTCGTACTAGCGGGGGGACAGATACGCAGTATTTT

J gene: TRBJ2-4
clone size: NA
D gene: TRBD2
V gene: TRBV4-1
CDR3 protein: CASSQDLLAGSKNIQYF
CDR3 DNA: TGCGCCAGCAGCCAAGATCTGCTAGCGGGAAGCAAAAACATTCAGTACTTC

J gene: TRBJ1-3
clone size: NA
D gene: TRBD1
V gene: TRBV5-1
CDR3 protein: CASSFQDFGQAGNTIYF
CDR3 DNA: TGCGCCAGCAGCTTCCAGGATTTCGGACAGGCTGGAAACACCATATATTTT

J gene: TRBJ2-7
clone size: NA
D gene: NA
V gene: TRBV7-3
CDR3 protein: CASSLGATSEQYF
CDR3 DNA: TGTGCCAGCAGCTTAGGTGCGACTAGCGAGCAGTACTTC

J gene: TRBJ2-5
clone size: few
D gene: NA
V gene: TRBV2
CDR3 protein: CASGKYQETQYF
CDR3 DNA: TGTGCCAGCGGCAAGTACCAAGAGACCCAGTACTTC

J gene: TRBJ2-7
clone size: NA
D gene: NA
V gene: TRBV11-2
CDR3 protein: CASSLTGPSYEQYF
CDR3 DNA: TGTGCCAGCAGCTTAACAGGTCCTTCCTACGAGCAGTACTTC

J gene: TRBJ2-3
clone size: NA
D gene: NA
V gene: TRBV7-9
CDR3 protein: CASSPARENTQYF
CDR3 DNA: TGTGCCAGCAGCCCCGCCCGGGAGAATACGCAGTATTTT

J gene: TRBJ2-5
clone size: NA
D gene: TRBD2
V gene: TRBV5-4
CDR3 protein: CASSREAGPQETQYF
CDR3 DNA: TGTGCCAGCAGCCGGGAGGCGGGGCCCCAGGAGACCCAGTACTTC

J gene: TRBJ1-6
clone size: NA
D gene: TRBD1
V gene: TRBV6-5
CDR3 protein: CASRDGRGLSPLHF
CDR3 DNA: TGTGCCAGCAGGGACGGCAGGGGGCTTTCACCCCTCCACTTT

J gene: TRBJ2-5
clone size: NA
D gene: TRBD2
V gene: TRBV5-1
CDR3 protein: CASYSGGAQETQYF
CDR3 DNA: TGCGCCAGCTACAGCGGGGGGGCTCAAGAGACCCAGTACTTC

J gene: TRBJ1-1
clone size: NA
D gene: NA
V gene: TRBV6-6
CDR3 protein: CASSPRLNTEAFF
CDR3 DNA: TGTGCCTCCTCTCCCAGATTGAACACTGAAGCTTTCTTT

J gene: TRBJ2-3
clone size: NA
D gene: NA
V gene: TRBV9
CDR3 protein: CASSVGERDTQYF
CDR3 DNA: TGTGCCAGCAGCGTAGGGGAGAGGGATACGCAGTATTTT

J gene: TRBJ2-5
clone size: NA
D gene: TRBD1
V gene: TRBV5-6
CDR3 protein: CASSLHTGGQETQYF
CDR3 DNA: TGTGCCAGCAGCTTACACACAGGGGGGCAAGAGACCCAGTACTTC

J gene: TRBJ2-7
clone size: NA
D gene: NA
V gene: TRBV14
CDR3 protein: CASSPLWTTPPDEQYF
CDR3 DNA: TGTGCCAGCAGCCCCCTATGGACTACCCCGCCGGACGAGCAGTACTTC

J gene: TRBJ1-1
clone size: NA
D gene: NA
V gene: TRBV16
CDR3 protein: CASSQSVPYEAFF
CDR3 DNA: TGTGCCAGCAGCCAATCCGTACCCTATGAAGCTTTCTTT

J gene: TRBJ2-1
clone size: NA
D gene: TRBD2
V gene: TRBV10-1
CDR3 protein: CASSEPAGEPYNEQFF
CDR3 DNA: TGCGCCAGCAGTGAGCCAGCGGGAGAGCCCTACAATGAGCAGTTCTTC

J gene: TRBJ2-1
clone size: NA
D gene: TRBD2
V gene: TRBV11-2
CDR3 protein: CASSLEPAGGREQFF
CDR3 DNA: TGTGCCAGCAGCTTAGAACCAGCGGGGGGGCGGGAGCAGTTCTTC

J gene: TRBJ2-5
clone size: once
D gene: NA
V gene: TRBV3-1/TRBV3-2
CDR3 protein: CASSQDPRAGKETQYF
CDR3 DNA: TGTGCCAGCAGCCAAGATCCTCGGGCGGGAAAAGAGACCCAGTACTTC

J gene: TRBJ2-7
clone size: NA
D gene: NA
V gene: TRBV9
CDR3 protein: CASSLHEEVGSGEQYF
CDR3 DNA: TGTGCCAGCTCGCTACACGAGGAGGTTGGGAGCGGCGAGCAGTACTTC

J gene: TRBJ2-1
clone size: NA
D gene: TRBD2
V gene: TRBV5-1
CDR3 protein: CASSDSGGSYNEQFF
CDR3 DNA: TGCGCCAGCAGCGATAGCGGGGGCTCCTACAATGAGCAGTTCTTC

J gene: TRBJ2-3
clone size: NA
D gene: TRBD2
V gene: TRBV30
CDR3 protein: CAWRLAGGFTDTQYF
CDR3 DNA: TGTGCCTGGAGGCTAGCGGGAGGGTTCACAGATACGCAGTATTTT

J gene: TRBJ2-1
clone size: NA
D gene: NA
V gene: TRBV20-1
CDR3 protein: CSARDGTEQFF
CDR3 DNA: TGCAGTGCTAGAGACGGTACTGAGCAGTTCTTC

J gene: TRBJ2-7
clone size: once
D gene: TRBD1
V gene: TRBV30
CDR3 protein: CAWSGGQGNYEQYF
CDR3 DNA: TGTGCCTGGAGTGGGGGACAGGGGAATTACGAGCAGTACTTC

J gene: TRBJ2-1
clone size: NA
D gene: NA
V gene: TRBV6-5
CDR3 protein: CASDSRPLHNEQFF
CDR3 DNA: TGTGCCAGCGATTCCAGGCCTCTACACAATGAGCAGTTCTTC

J gene: TRBJ2-2
clone size: few
D gene: NA
V gene: TRBV6-4
CDR3 protein: CASRREAVNTGELFF
CDR3 DNA: TGTGCCAGCCGTCGAGAAGCGGTGAACACCGGGGAGCTGTTTTTT

J gene: TRBJ2-3
clone size: once
D gene: NA
V gene: TRBV4-2
CDR3 protein: CASSSIPSSADTQYF
CDR3 DNA: TGTGCCAGCAGCAGCATACCCTCATCGGCAGATACGCAGTATTTT

J gene: TRBJ2-1
clone size: NA
D gene: TRBD2
V gene: TRBV5-1
CDR3 protein: CASSFGTSGLAGNEQFF
CDR3 DNA: TGCGCCAGCAGCTTCGGGACTAGCGGCCTCGCGGGGAATGAGCAGTTCTTC

J gene: TRBJ1-2
clone size: NA
D gene: NA
V gene: TRBV7-6
CDR3 protein: CASSPGLGNGYTF
CDR3 DNA: TGTGCCAGCAGCCCAGGGCTGGGTAATGGCTACACCTTC

J gene: TRBJ2-3
clone size: once
D gene: TRBD2
V gene: TRBV5-1
CDR3 protein: CASSLTSGASTDTQYF
CDR3 DNA: TGCGCCAGCAGCTTGACTAGCGGGGCTAGCACAGATACGCAGTATTTT

J gene: TRBJ2-7
clone size: NA
D gene: NA
V gene: TRBV9
CDR3 protein: CASSVEGRDYEQYF
CDR3 DNA: TGTGCCAGCAGCGTAGAAGGGCGGGACTACGAGCAGTACTTC

J gene: TRBJ1-3
clone size: NA
D gene: NA
V gene: TRBV5-4
CDR3 protein: CASSFGVNSGNTIYF
CDR3 DNA: TGTGCCAGCAGCTTCGGGGTTAATTCTGGAAACACCATATATTTT

J gene: TRBJ2-7
clone size: NA
D gene: NA
V gene: TRBV18
CDR3 protein: CASSREYEQYF
CDR3 DNA: TGTGCCAGCTCAAGGGAGTACGAGCAGTACTTC

J gene: TRBJ2-7
clone size: NA
D gene: TRBD1
V gene: TRBV3-1/TRBV3-2
CDR3 protein: CASSHSPGQGTYEQYF
CDR3 DNA: TGTGCCAGCAGCCACTCCCCGGGACAGGGAACCTACGAGCAGTACTTC

J gene: TRBJ1-2
clone size: NA
D gene: TRBD1
V gene: TRBV27
CDR3 protein: CASSNGTGNYGYTF
CDR3 DNA: TGTGCCAGCAGTAACGGGACAGGAAACTATGGCTACACCTTC

J gene: TRBJ2-1
clone size: few
D gene: NA
V gene: TRBV6-4
CDR3 protein: CASSDSGDTTNEQFF
CDR3 DNA: TGTGCCAGCAGTGACTCGGGGGACACGACGAATGAGCAGTTCTTC

J gene: TRBJ1-1
clone size: NA
D gene: NA
V gene: TRBV28
CDR3 protein: CASSLGHLNTEAFF
CDR3 DNA: TGTGCCAGCAGTTTAGGACACTTAAACACTGAAGCTTTCTTT

J gene: TRBJ2-1
clone size: NA
D gene: TRBD2
V gene: TRBV7-9
CDR3 protein: CASSFSGRLYNEQFF
CDR3 DNA: TGTGCCAGCAGCTTTAGCGGGAGGTTGTACAATGAGCAGTTCTTC

J gene: TRBJ1-1
clone size: NA
D gene: NA
V gene: TRBV3-1/TRBV3-2
CDR3 protein: CASSQDYARSTAFF
CDR3 DNA: TGTGCCAGCAGCCAAGATTATGCCAGGTCAACAGCTTTCTTT

J gene: TRBJ1-2
clone size: NA
D gene: NA
V gene: TRBV5-1
CDR3 protein: CASSLANGGLGYTF
CDR3 DNA: TGCGCCAGCAGCTTGGCCAATGGAGGGCTCGGCTACACCTTC